Below, 24 T cell receptor beta chains from the same sample are listed, as sequenced in a study of control samples from healthy donors and cancer patients. Measured with immunoSEQ multiplex PCR; TCRdb has only the in-frame clones, and not every one. The sample holds roughly 120,000 clones; around 87% are singletons and the top ten take 3.5% to 4.5%. Sequenced: PBMCs. The receptors stem from a woman in her sixties with lung cancer.

The chain links TRBV21-1 to TRBJ2-6. TRBV21-1 is described as a pseudogene. The CDR3 runs 19 residues. The CDR3, as DNA: TGTGCCAGCAGCAAAACTCCATTAAGGATAGTCTCTGGGGCCAACGTCCTGACTTTC. It is translated as CASSKTPLRIVSGANVLTF.

The chain recombines TRBV5-6 with TRBJ2-5, with TRBD2 as a possible D gene (5 bases). CDR3 length equals 14 residues. Germline-derived CDR1 and CDR2 are SGHDT and YYEEEE. Trimming pared 6 bases from V and 10 bases from J, leaving 22 bases between. The chain's CDR3 is CASTLRPSSPLQYF. The CDR3 DNA sequence: TGTGCCAGCACCCTAAGGCCATCTAGCCCCCTCCAGTACTTC.

The V and J genes are TRBV6-1 and TRBJ1-5; the D is unclear. The CDR3 has 13 amino acids. V was cut by 1 base and J by 3 bases, with 4 bases left in between. The germline V gene encodes CDR1 MNHNS and CDR2 SASEGT. The CDR3 region is CASSEVDNQPQHF. CDR3 DNA: TGTGCCAGCAGTGAAGTGGACAATCAGCCCCAGCATTTT.

The rearrangement uses TRBV4-2 and TRBJ2-1; 12 nucleotides line up with TRBD2. In germline, CDR1 is LGHNA, CDR2 YNFKEQ. J was trimmed by 7 bases and V by 4 bases; bases with no gene match: 17. The CDR3 extends over 19 amino acids. CDR3 nucleotides: TGTGCCAGCAGCCGACACGGACTAGCGGGACAAGAGGGCGGGAATGAGCAGTTCTTC. Protein sequence: CASSRHGLAGQEGGNEQFF.

The chain combines TRBV7-6 with TRBJ2-7; no clear D gene. Germline V gives CDR1 SGHVS, CDR2 FNYEAQ. The V end was cut by 9 bases, the J end by 3 bases, with 12 bases between. The length of the CDR3 is 12 residues. The CDR3 region is CASSSTSYEQYF. The CDR3 DNA reads as TGTGCCAGTTCGTCAACGAGCTACGAGCAGTACTTC. Complete variable domain (other parts from reference TRBV7-6 and TRBJ2-7): GAGVSQSPRYKVTKRGQDVALRCDPISGHVSLYWYRQALGQGPEFLTYFNYEAQQDKSGLPNDRFSAERPEGSISTLTIQRTEQRDSAMYRCASSSTSYEQYFGPGTRLTVT.

This chain connects TRBV5-4 to TRBJ1-5; D remains unclear. Trimming stripped 0 bases from V and 3 bases from J, with 7 bases between. The CDR3 loop spans 14 amino acids. Germline V lookup: CDR1 SGHNT, CDR2 YYREEE (reference sequence). CDR3 in amino acids: CASSLDRSNQPQHF. CDR3 nucleotides: TGTGCCAGCAGCTTGGACAGATCCAATCAGCCCCAGCATTTT.

CDR3 sequence (DNA): TGTGCCAGCAGCGGAGACCCAGAGACCTCCTACGAGCAGTACTTC. Protein: CASSGDPETSYEQYF. The gene calls are TRBV9 and TRBJ2-7; D is undetermined. The germline CDR1 and CDR2 sequences are SGDLS and YYNGEE. The CDR3 spans 15 residues. V lost 3 bases and J lost 0, with 13 bases in between. The full variable domain, rest sourced from reference TRBV9 and TRBJ2-7, is DSGVTQTPKHLITATGQRVTLRCSPRSGDLSVYWYQQSLDQGLQFLIQYYNGEERAKGNILERFSAQQFPDLHSELNLSSLELGDSALYFCASSGDPETSYEQYFGPGTRLTVT.

The V and J genes are TRBV29-1 and TRBJ2-5, with D possibly called TRBD1 or TRBD2 (6 bases each). The CDR3 spans 14 residues. Trimming left V 0 bases short and J 5 bases short, with 13 bases between. Germline lookup yields CDR1 SQVTM and CDR2 ANQGSEA. DNA of the CDR3: TGCAGCGTTGAAGAACCCGGGGGCAGGGAGACCCAGTACTTC. Encoded protein: CSVEEPGGRETQYF.

The chain couples TRBV4-3 to TRBJ1-4; the D gene is possibly TRBD1 (5 bases). The CDR3 runs to 16 residues. Germline CDR1 reads LGHNA; CDR2 reads YSLEER. Trimming stripped 0 bases from V and 3 bases from J, with 11 bases between. CDR3 DNA sequence: TGCGCCAGCAGCCAAGATACAGGACCCGCTAATGAAAAACTGTTTTTT. Its translation is CASSQDTGPANEKLFF.

The rearrangement joins TRBV4-2 to TRBJ2-1; D is tentatively TRBD1 or TRBD2 (7 bases each). The V gene's germline CDR1 is LGHNA and CDR2 YNFKEQ. The CDR3 runs to 15 residues. With 4 bases removed from V and 5 bases from J, the gap between germline ends came to 15 bases. The CDR3 protein is CASSPRDSGDNEQFF. CDR3 nucleotide sequence: TGTGCCAGCAGCCCCCGGGACAGCGGGGACAATGAGCAGTTCTTC.

The J gene is TRBJ1-2, the V gene TRBV27; 8 positions match TRBD1. This CDR3 is 13 amino acids long. Germline CDR1 is MNHEY and CDR2 is SMNVEV (reference sequence). The V gene end was trimmed by 2 bases and the J gene end by 7 bases; junction bases not matched to a gene: 3. In nucleotides, the CDR3 is TGTGCCAGCAGTTTACAGGGGGCTCCTGGCTACACCTTC. It specifies CASSLQGAPGYTF.

The chain recombines TRBV19 with TRBJ2-7, with a weak D call TRBD2 (6 bases). CDR3 length: 16 amino acids. Germline V CDR1 and CDR2: LNHDA, SQIVND (reference sequence). Trimming pared 3 bases from V and 0 bases from J, leaving 15 bases between. The CDR3 sequence is CASSIMSRGTSYEQYF. In nucleotides, the CDR3 is TGTGCCAGTAGTATTATGTCCCGGGGGACCTCCTACGAGCAGTACTTC.

This chain connects TRBV27 to TRBJ1-4; D is unclear. Germline CDR1 is MNHEY and CDR2 is SMNVEV (reference sequence). The CDR3 sequence is 15 residues long. V lost 5 bases and J 8 bases, leaving 18 bases between the germline ends. This chain's CDR3 is CASSVGRSAGEKLFF. CDR3 bases: TGTGCCAGCAGTGTCGGCCGGTCGGCTGGGGAAAAACTGTTTTTT.

The CDR3 DNA is TGTGCCAGTAGTATGAACGGGAGGGGGGCCTATGGCTACACCTTC. Translating gives CASSMNGRGAYGYTF. The V and J genes are TRBV19 and TRBJ1-2; a possible D gene is TRBD1 (6 bases). From germline, CDR1 is LNHDA and CDR2 SQIVND (reference sequence). The CDR3 spans 15 residues. The V gene lost 3 bases and the J gene lost 4 bases, with 15 bases spanning the gap.

The V call is TRBV11-2, the J call TRBJ1-3; no firm D call. Looked up from germline, CDR1 is SGHAT and CDR2 is FQNNGV. With 2 bases removed from V and 1 base from J, the gap between germline ends came to 15 bases. The CDR3 covers 17 residues. Here the CDR3 reads CASSLQATRLSGNTIYF. The CDR3 region has the DNA TGTGCCAGCAGCTTACAAGCGACTCGACTTTCTGGAAACACCATATATTTT.

The V and J genes are TRBV7-3 and TRBJ2-1, with 8 bases that match TRBD1. With 0 bases clipped from V and 5 bases from J, the junction kept 3 bases outside the gene matches. The CDR3 loop spans 15 amino acids. CDR1 is SGHTA, CDR2 FQGTGA, per germline. DNA of the CDR3: TGTGCCAGCAGCTTAACTCAGGGGGCGGACAATGAGCAGTTCTTC. Protein: CASSLTQGADNEQFF.

This rearrangement joins TRBV5-1 to TRBJ2-5; D unclear. The CDR3 has 14 residues. Germline lookup yields CDR1 SGHRS and CDR2 YFSETQ. V lost 5 bases, J lost 5 bases, and 16 bases lay in between. The CDR3 reads CASSTLSDDETQYF. CDR3 DNA sequence: TGCGCCAGCAGTACCCTGAGCGACGATGAGACCCAGTACTTC.

The J gene is TRBJ1-2, the V gene TRBV30; no reliable D call. CDR1 is GTSNPN and CDR2 is SVGIG in the germline V gene (reference sequence). The V end was cut by 2 bases, the J end by 2 bases, with 9 bases between. The CDR3 has 13 amino acids. This CDR3 is CAWSPGANYGYTF. The CDR3 DNA follows: TGTGCCTGGAGTCCGGGCGCAAACTATGGCTACACCTTC.

The rearrangement links TRBV5-4 to TRBJ2-1, with D perhaps TRBD2 (6 bases). Trimming pared 0 bases from V and 0 bases from J, leaving 13 bases between. The germline V gene encodes CDR1 SGHNT and CDR2 YYREEE (reference sequence). This CDR3 region has 17 residues. The CDR3 DNA is TGTGCCAGCAGCTTGGCCGGGGGAGGTGTCTCCTACAATGAGCAGTTCTTC. Encoded protein: CASSLAGGGVSYNEQFF.

In its sample, this clone was seen once. The J gene is TRBJ2-7, the V gene TRBV7-2; TRBD1 matches at 9 bases. V gave up 5 bases and J gave up 4 bases; unmatched junction bases: 9. This CDR3 is 15 amino acids long. The germline gives CDR1 SGHTA, CDR2 FQGNSA. The DNA of the CDR3 is TGTGCCAGCAGCACCGGGACAGGGTTGGCGTACGAGCAGTACTTC. Amino acids: CASSTGTGLAYEQYF.

The sample holds one count of this clone. This chain connects TRBV12-3 or TRBV12-4 to TRBJ1-6; TRBD1 is a possible D gene (5 bases). V was shortened by 6 bases and J by 10 bases, with 10 bases between the two germline ends. This CDR3 contains 12 residues. The CDR3, as DNA: TGTGCCAGCAGCCACCGGGGGTCACCCCTCCACTTT. Translation gives CASSHRGSPLHF.

This clone was observed once. The chain combines TRBV18 with TRBJ1-6; no reliable D call. In germline, CDR1 is KGHSH, CDR2 LQKENI. The length of the CDR3 is 15 residues. Trimming cost V 2 bases and J 9 bases, with 14 bases left between them. The CDR3 loop reads CASSPENLGISPLHF. CDR3 sequence (DNA): TGTGCCAGCTCACCAGAAAACCTTGGAATTTCACCCCTCCACTTT. Variable domain in full (rest from reference TRBV18 and TRBJ1-6): NAGVMQNPRHLVRRRGQEARLRCSPMKGHSHVYWYRQLPEEGLKFMVYLQKENIIDESGMPKERFSAEFPKEGPSILRIQQVVRGDSAAYFCASSPENLGISPLHFGNGTRLTVT.

J is TRBJ1-2 and V is TRBV18; D possibly corresponds to TRBD1 (5 bases). Per germline, CDR1 KGHSH and CDR2 LQKENI. Trimming left V 2 bases short and J 4 bases short, with 14 bases between. The CDR3 spans 15 residues. CDR3 residues: CASSPMVGTAYGYTF. The CDR3 DNA reads TGTGCCAGCTCACCAATGGTTGGGACGGCCTATGGCTACACCTTC.

Points on this clone: This specimen includes other DNA sequences encoding the same CDR3. The V gene is TRBV5-1, the J gene TRBJ2-5; D is undetermined. The germline V gene encodes CDR1 SGHRS and CDR2 YFSETQ. V dropped 0 bases and J dropped 2 bases, with 5 bases sitting between them. The length of the CDR3 is 13 residues. The CDR3 nucleotides are TGCGCCAGCAGCTTGGTTGAACAAGAGACCCAGTACTTC. It is translated as CASSLVEQETQYF.